This passage covers 20 T cell receptor beta chains from one sample sequenced in a study of shared clonotypes between healthy human individuals. The method was immunoSEQ multiplex PCR; TCRdb's version includes in-frame clones alone and lacks a portion of them. The repertoire consists of about 680,000 clones, with roughly 94% occurring once and the leading ten covering approximately 24%. CD45RO-negative cells were positively selected for CCR7, leaving out terminally differentiated effector memory CD45RA+ cells. Sequenced input: naive CD8+ T cells sorted from blood. The receptors originated from a man aged 25 to 40 in good health.

A single count supports this clone. V gene TRBV6-5 combines with J gene TRBJ2-7; 8 nucleotides align to TRBD2. Germline-derived CDR1 and CDR2 are MNHEY and SVGAGI. CDR3 length: 15 residues. V lost 2 bases, J lost 4 bases, and 7 bases stayed unmatched. The CDR3 bases are TGTGCCAGCAGTTACGCGGTGGGACTAGGTTACGAGCAGTACTTC. It encodes CASSYAVGLGYEQYF.

The chain carries TRBV2 and TRBJ1-1, with D hard to call. Trimming cost V 4 bases and J 8 bases, with 14 bases left between them. This CDR3 has 13 amino acids. Looked up from germline, CDR1 is SNHLY and CDR2 is FYNNEI. CDR3 region: CASSGNGELEAFF. Here the CDR3 DNA reads TGTGCCAGCAGTGGAAACGGAGAGCTGGAAGCTTTCTTT.

For this clone: This CDR3 is also generated by other DNA sequences in the sample. The rearrangement links TRBV11-2 to TRBJ2-1; no clear D. This CDR3 contains 12 residues. Trimming shortened V by 1 base and J by 6 bases, and 4 bases separated the two germline ends. Germline CDR1 SGHAT, CDR2 FQNNGV. In DNA, the CDR3 is TGTGCCAGCAGCTTAGGACTCAATGAGCAGTTCTTC. Translation gives CASSLGLNEQFF.

The chain links TRBV28 to TRBJ2-7, with D perhaps TRBD1 or TRBD2 (5 bases each). The germline V and J ends were trimmed by 4 bases and 0 bases, with 13 bases remaining between them. Germline V lookup: CDR1 MDHEN, CDR2 SYDVKM. The CDR3 extends over 15 amino acids. CDR3: CASSSYRDGSYEQYF. Written as DNA, the CDR3 is TGTGCCAGCAGTTCCTACCGGGACGGCTCCTACGAGCAGTACTTC.

Here the CDR3 reads CASSFGRGQTYEQYF. As DNA, the CDR3 is TGTGCCAGCAGCTTTGGAAGGGGGCAAACCTACGAGCAGTACTTC. The J gene is TRBJ2-7, the V gene TRBV5-5; 7 nucleotides match TRBD1. The CDR3 contains 15 residues. The V gene's germline CDR1 is SGHKS and CDR2 YYEKEE (reference sequence). V trimming: 2 bases; J trimming: 2 bases; junction bases outside the gene matches: 7.

The chain employs TRBV30 and TRBJ2-2; D is unclear. Germline-derived CDR1 and CDR2 are GTSNPN and SVGIG (reference sequence). This CDR3 contains 14 residues. The ends were cut back, 0 bases at V and 4 bases at J, with 9 bases in the middle. CDR3 amino acids: CAWSVVAVTGELFF. In DNA, the CDR3 is TGTGCCTGGAGTGTAGTGGCGGTCACCGGGGAGCTGTTTTTT.

The rearrangement joins TRBV7-3 to TRBJ2-1; 14 bases are a match to TRBD2. V trimming: 2 bases; J trimming: 5 bases; junction bases outside the gene matches: 8. The CDR3 is made up of 18 amino acids. Germline V lookup: CDR1 SGHTA, CDR2 FQGTGA. In DNA, the CDR3 is TGTGCCAGCAGCTTAGAGGGACTAGCGGGAGCCGCGAACAATGAGCAGTTCTTC. This encodes CASSLEGLAGAANNEQFF.

The rearrangement joins TRBV4-1 to TRBJ2-1; D perhaps matches TRBD2 (5 bases). The length of the CDR3 is 17 residues. Germline V gene sequence: CDR1 MGHRA, CDR2 YSYEKL. Trimming shortened V by 0 bases and J by 4 bases, and 16 bases separated the two germline ends. The CDR3 spells CASSQEALPTSYNEQFF. The CDR3 DNA reads as TGCGCCAGCAGCCAAGAAGCCCTCCCAACTAGTTACAATGAGCAGTTCTTC.

This CDR3 reads CASSPIDTLADQPQHF. CDR3 coding DNA: TGTGCCAGTAGTCCCATCGACACGTTAGCGGATCAGCCCCAGCATTTT. The chain recombines TRBV19 with TRBJ1-5; D is undetermined. The CDR3 spans 16 residues. The V gene lost 5 bases and the J gene lost 5 bases, with 19 bases spanning the gap. Germline V gene lookup returns CDR1 LNHDA and CDR2 SQIVND (reference sequence).

The chain employs TRBV19 and TRBJ1-5, with D uncertain. Germline lookup yields CDR1 LNHDA and CDR2 SQIVND (reference sequence). CDR3 length equals 16 residues. Trimming cost V 5 bases and J 9 bases, with 23 bases left between them. This CDR3 reads CASSRDLSADWGPQHF. The CDR3 bases are TGTGCCAGTAGTCGCGACCTATCCGCAGACTGGGGGCCCCAGCATTTT.

The chain recombines TRBV16 with TRBJ1-2; D may be TRBD1 (5 bases). Germline V CDR1 and CDR2: KGHSY, FQNENV. The CDR3 loop spans 18 amino acids. V lost 4 bases and J lost 4, with 25 bases in between. CDR3 sequence: CASSRSPLRGRKFYGYTF. Written as DNA, the CDR3 is TGTGCCAGCAGCCGGTCCCCGCTAAGGGGACGGAAATTCTATGGCTACACCTTC.

The chain has TRBV2 and TRBJ2-3; 10 bases match TRBD2. The CDR3 has 16 residues. V dropped 2 bases and J dropped 5; count of bases not matched to a gene: 7. Germline-derived CDR1 and CDR2 are SNHLY and FYNNEI. CDR3 region: CASSERSGRAKDTQYF. DNA for the CDR3: TGTGCCAGCAGTGAAAGGAGCGGGAGGGCCAAAGATACGCAGTATTTT.

The rearrangement links TRBV27 to TRBJ2-3; the match to TRBD1 covers 7 bases. The CDR3 runs to 17 residues. Germline trimming cut 4 bases from V and 2 bases from J; bases unmatched to any gene: 12. Germline values: CDR1 MNHEY, CDR2 SMNVEV (reference sequence). Here the CDR3 reads CASSYLDRARDTDTQYF. As DNA, the CDR3 is TGTGCCAGCAGTTACCTAGACAGGGCGAGGGACACAGATACGCAGTATTTT.

CDR3 DNA sequence: TGTGCCAGTAGTTTATATGGAGGGCCGGTGTACAATGAGCAGTTCTTC. It specifies CASSLYGGPVYNEQFF. This chain links TRBV19 with TRBJ2-1, with D possibly being TRBD2 (6 bases). This CDR3 region has 16 residues. CDR1 and CDR2 (germline): LNHDA, SQIVND (reference sequence). V was shortened by 5 bases and J by 4 bases, with 18 bases between the two germline ends.

This clone showed up just once. V and J are TRBV5-5 and TRBJ1-1; 8 nucleotides agree with TRBD1. V lost 0 bases, J lost 2 bases, and 15 bases stayed unmatched. The CDR3 has 19 amino acids. Germline V lookup: CDR1 SGHKS, CDR2 YYEKEE (reference sequence). CDR3 sequence: CASSLEVYKTGERNTEAFF. The CDR3 nucleotides read TGTGCCAGCAGCTTGGAGGTATATAAGACAGGGGAGAGAAACACTGAAGCTTTCTTT.

This clone was seen only once. The CDR3 sequence: CASSFATSGSYEQYF. The CDR3 DNA sequence: TGTGCCAGCAGTTTTGCGACTAGCGGGTCCTACGAGCAGTACTTC. The V and J genes are TRBV13 and TRBJ2-7; 10 bases align to TRBD2. The CDR3 has 15 amino acids. The V gene's germline CDR1 is PRHDT and CDR2 FYEKMQ (reference sequence). With 6 bases clipped from V and 1 base from J, the junction kept 6 bases outside the gene matches.

The V call is TRBV7-9, the J call TRBJ2-7, with 7 bases identical to TRBD2. With 1 base clipped from V and 4 bases from J, the junction kept 7 bases outside the gene matches. This CDR3 spans 15 amino acids. Germline loops: CDR1 SEHNR, CDR2 FQNEAQ (reference sequence). The CDR3 sequence is CASSLVGGGPYEQYF. CDR3 bases: TGTGCCAGCAGCTTAGTCGGGGGAGGGCCATACGAGCAGTACTTC.

The chain employs TRBV6-5 and TRBJ2-2; tentative D call: TRBD2 (5 bases). The CDR3 contains 15 residues. V lost 0 bases to trimming and J lost 6 bases, with 11 bases between them. CDR1 and CDR2 from the germline V gene are MNHEY and SVGAGI. The CDR3 spells CASSYSIRGAGELFF. For the CDR3, the DNA is TGTGCCAGCAGTTACTCGATTCGGGGTGCCGGGGAGCTGTTTTTT.

The chain has TRBV6-1 and TRBJ2-3; TRBD1 might be the D (5 bases). Germline CDR1 reads MNHNS; CDR2 reads SASEGT. The CDR3 totals 17 residues. V lost 2 bases, J lost 0 bases, and 15 bases lay in between. CDR3 loop: CASSESAFRGSTDTQYF. Written as DNA, the CDR3 is TGTGCCAGCAGTGAATCGGCCTTTAGGGGAAGCACAGATACGCAGTATTTT.

For this clone: Other DNA sequences in this sample translate to the same CDR3. J is TRBJ2-7 and V is TRBV27; 12 positions match TRBD2. CDR1 and CDR2 (germline): MNHEY, SMNVEV (reference sequence). The CDR3 sequence is 15 residues long. V lost 5 bases and J lost 3; bases outside the gene matches: 5. The CDR3 nucleotides are TGTGCCAGCAGTCCCGGACTAGCGGGAAACTACGAGCAGTACTTC. It encodes CASSPGLAGNYEQYF.